The sequence of this T cell receptor (beta chain) was determined in a study of T cell repertoires in cytomegalovirus infection (dated by TCRdb to between 2018 and 2020). General notes on the study: Peptide stimulations targeted recently identified HLA-C-restricted CMV epitopes, whose presentation resists viral immunomodulation, together with well-studied HLA-B-restricted epitopes. Because public TCR beta signatures pointed to carriage of CMV infection together with the matching HLA type, the HLA type of each donor mattered for the analysis. Summary of the overall study and its limitations: Cumulative frequency of public TCR beta family members discriminated carriers of CMV infection plus the relevant HLA type in this cohort and an independent approximately 360-donor cohort. In the ex vivo response, HLA-C-restricted CMV-specific TCR beta clonotypes were dominant, and in two of eight donors the single most frequent clonotype came from this HLA-C-restricted group.

Inclusive of the bounding cysteine and phenylalanine, the CDR3 is 15 residues long. The read is trimmed to its CDR3 DNA, 45 bases read in frame from base 1. V loses 6 bases at its end and J loses 8 bases; junction bases beyond the gene matches: 10. From a lookup of the germline V gene (reference sequence), CDR1 and CDR2 are SEHNR and FQNEAQ. What this sample's treatment or condition label stands for: in vitro stimulation with specific CMV peptide epitopes to enrich CMV-specific T cells. TCRdb names Illumina HiSeq 1500 as the instrument used. TCRdb redid the processing of the public reads, applying fastp at Q25 and MiXCR, and retained in-frame beta chains. Rows matching on CDR3 protein sequence are summarized as one entry with the most common DNA and genes. Across this sample there are about 60,000 distinct CDR3 sequences, with around 20% seen only once. The ten largest clones represent more than 65% of the sample.

This clonotype was picked up a small number of times. Its binding antigen is unknown. The record has no base qualities; no much larger clone is one base away. In this chain, TRBV7-9 is recombined with TRBJ1-4; TRBD1 agrees with 9 junctional bases. The sequencing here drew on CD8+ T cells from cultured PBMCs, taken from culture after CMV antigen stimulation. The TCR was taken from a human donor in good health (CMV status not recorded). Some clones in this sample may be carry-over from other donors' samples. The DNA reads TGTGCCAGCAGTCCAAAGGGACAGGGTAACGAAAAACTGTTTTTT. It encodes CASSPKGQGNEKLFF.